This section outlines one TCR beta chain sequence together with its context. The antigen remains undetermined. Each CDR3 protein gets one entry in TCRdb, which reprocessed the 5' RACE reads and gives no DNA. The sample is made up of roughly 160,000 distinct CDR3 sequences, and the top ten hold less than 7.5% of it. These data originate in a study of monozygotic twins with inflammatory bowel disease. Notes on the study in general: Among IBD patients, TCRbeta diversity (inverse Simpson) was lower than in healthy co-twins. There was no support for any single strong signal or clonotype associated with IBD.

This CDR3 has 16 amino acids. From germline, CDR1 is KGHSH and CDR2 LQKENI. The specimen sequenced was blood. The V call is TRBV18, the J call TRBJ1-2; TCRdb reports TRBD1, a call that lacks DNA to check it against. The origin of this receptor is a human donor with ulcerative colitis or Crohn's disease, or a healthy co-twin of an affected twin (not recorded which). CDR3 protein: CASSPGITGDHYGYTF.